This TCR beta chain was sequenced in a study of OX40 agonist ivuxolimab in advanced cancers. Study-wide context: An agonistic human IgG2 monoclonal antibody against OX40 (CD134) was given. Partial response was recorded in three patients: one hepatocellular carcinoma and two cutaneous melanoma cases. General observations from the study: By week 6 at 0.1 to 3.0 mg/kg, blood CD4+ and CD8+ T cells had expanded clonally.

The method was immunoSEQ multiplex PCR; TCRdb's version includes in-frame clones alone and lacks a portion of them. The sample lists about 81,000 clones; more than 75% were seen once. With regard to this clone: The target antigen is unknown. Other DNA sequences in this specimen translate into the identical CDR3.

V lost 2 bases to trimming and J lost 3 bases, with 5 bases between them. The CDR3 consists of 13 residues. From germline, CDR1 is LNHDA and CDR2 SQIVND (reference sequence). The source of this sequence is an adult with an advanced solid tumor such as melanoma, head and neck, liver or kidney cancer. The sequenced sample was CD4+ or CD8+ T cells sorted from blood, obtained in a trial of the OX40 agonist ivuxolimab. The chain links TRBV19 to TRBJ2-1, with no clear D. The CDR3 region has the DNA TGTGCCAGTAGTATATCCGACTACAATGAGCAGTTCTTC. This translates into CASSISDYNEQFF.